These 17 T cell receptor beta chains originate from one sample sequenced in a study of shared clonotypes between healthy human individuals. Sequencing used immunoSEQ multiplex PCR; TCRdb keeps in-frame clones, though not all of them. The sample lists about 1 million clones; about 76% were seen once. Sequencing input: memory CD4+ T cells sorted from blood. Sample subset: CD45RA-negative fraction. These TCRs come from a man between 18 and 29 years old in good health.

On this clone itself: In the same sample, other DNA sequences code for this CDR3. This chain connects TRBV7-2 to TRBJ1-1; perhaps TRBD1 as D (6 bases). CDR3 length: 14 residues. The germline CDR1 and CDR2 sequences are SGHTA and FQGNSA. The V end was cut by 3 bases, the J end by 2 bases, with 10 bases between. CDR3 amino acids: CASSFGTSNTEAFF. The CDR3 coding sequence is TGTGCCAGCAGCTTTGGGACATCAAACACTGAAGCTTTCTTT.

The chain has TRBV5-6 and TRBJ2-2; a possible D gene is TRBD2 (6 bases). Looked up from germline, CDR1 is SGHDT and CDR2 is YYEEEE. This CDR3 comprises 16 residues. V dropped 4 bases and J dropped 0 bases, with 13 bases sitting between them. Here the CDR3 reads CASSPLAPANTGELFF. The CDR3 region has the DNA TGTGCCAGCAGCCCCCTAGCGCCCGCGAACACCGGGGAGCTGTTTTTT.

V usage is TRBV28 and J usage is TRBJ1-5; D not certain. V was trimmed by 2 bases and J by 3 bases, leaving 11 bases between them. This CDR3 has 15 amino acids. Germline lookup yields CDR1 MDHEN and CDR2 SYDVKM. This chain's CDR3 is CASSLRRTLNQPQHF. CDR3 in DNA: TGTGCCAGCAGTTTACGACGGACTCTCAATCAGCCCCAGCATTTT. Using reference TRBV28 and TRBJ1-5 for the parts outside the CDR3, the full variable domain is DVKVTQSSRYLVKRTGEKVFLECVQDMDHENMFWYRQDPGLGLRLIYFSYDVKMKEKGDIPEGYSVSREKKERFSLILESASTNQTSMYLCASSLRRTLNQPQHFGDGTRLSIL.

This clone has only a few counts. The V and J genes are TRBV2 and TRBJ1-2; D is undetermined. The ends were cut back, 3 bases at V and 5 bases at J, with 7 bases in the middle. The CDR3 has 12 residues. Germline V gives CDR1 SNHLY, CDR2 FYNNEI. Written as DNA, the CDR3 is TGTGCCAGCAGTGAGAGGGAATATGGCTACACCTTC. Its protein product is CASSEREYGYTF.

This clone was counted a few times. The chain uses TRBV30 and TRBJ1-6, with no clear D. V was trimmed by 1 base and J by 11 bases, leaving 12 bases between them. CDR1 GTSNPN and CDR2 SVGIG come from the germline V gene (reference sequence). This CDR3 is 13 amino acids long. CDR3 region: CAWSAGVVAPLHF. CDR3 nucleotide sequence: TGTGCCTGGAGTGCCGGGGTCGTAGCACCCCTCCACTTT.

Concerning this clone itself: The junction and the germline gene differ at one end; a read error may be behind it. Here the CDR3 DNA reads TGTGCCAGCCGACAGGGGGCCTCCTACAAGCAGTACTTC. Protein: CASRQGASYKQYF. The rearrangement uses TRBV2 and TRBJ2-7, with 10 bases aligning to TRBD1. This CDR3 has 13 residues. Germline CDR1 reads SNHLY; CDR2 reads FYNNEI.

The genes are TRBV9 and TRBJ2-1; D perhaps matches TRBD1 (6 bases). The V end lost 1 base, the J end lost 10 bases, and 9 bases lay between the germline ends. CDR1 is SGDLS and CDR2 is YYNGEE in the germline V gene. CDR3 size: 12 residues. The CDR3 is CASSVTGNEQFF. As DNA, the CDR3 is TGTGCCAGCAGCGTAACAGGGAACGAGCAGTTCTTC.

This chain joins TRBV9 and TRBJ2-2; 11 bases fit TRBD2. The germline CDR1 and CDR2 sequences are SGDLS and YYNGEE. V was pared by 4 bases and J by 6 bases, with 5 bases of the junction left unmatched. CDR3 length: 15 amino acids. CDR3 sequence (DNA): TGTGCCAGCAGCAATAGCGGGAGGGTGGCCGGGGAGCTGTTTTTT. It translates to CASSNSGRVAGELFF.

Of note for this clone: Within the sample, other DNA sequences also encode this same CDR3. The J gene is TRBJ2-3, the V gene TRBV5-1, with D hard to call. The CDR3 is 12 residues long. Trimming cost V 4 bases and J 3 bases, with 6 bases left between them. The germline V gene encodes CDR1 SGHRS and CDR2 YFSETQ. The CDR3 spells CASSPQTDTQYF. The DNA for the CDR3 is TGCGCCAGCAGCCCGCAAACAGATACGCAGTATTTT.

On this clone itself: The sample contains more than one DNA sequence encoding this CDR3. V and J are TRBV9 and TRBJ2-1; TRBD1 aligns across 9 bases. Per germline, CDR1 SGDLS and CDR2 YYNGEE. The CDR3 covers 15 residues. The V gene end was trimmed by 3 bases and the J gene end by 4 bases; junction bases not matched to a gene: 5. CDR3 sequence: CASSAGQGNYNEQFF. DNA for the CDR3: TGTGCCAGCAGCGCGGGACAGGGAAATTACAATGAGCAGTTCTTC.

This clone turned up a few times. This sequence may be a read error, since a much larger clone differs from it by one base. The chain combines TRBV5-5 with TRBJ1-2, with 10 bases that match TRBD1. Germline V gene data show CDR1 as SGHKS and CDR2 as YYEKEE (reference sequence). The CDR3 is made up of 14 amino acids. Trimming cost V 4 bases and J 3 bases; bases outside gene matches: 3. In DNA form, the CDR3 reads TGTGCCAGCAGCACCGGGACAGGGGACTATGGCTACACCTTC. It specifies CASSTGTGDYGYTF.

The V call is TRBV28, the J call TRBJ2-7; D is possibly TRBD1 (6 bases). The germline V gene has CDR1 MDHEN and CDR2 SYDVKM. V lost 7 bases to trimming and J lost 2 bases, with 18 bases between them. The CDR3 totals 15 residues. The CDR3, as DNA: TGTGCCAGCACGCGAACAGGGTTGGCGACCTACGAGCAGTACTTC. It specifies CASTRTGLATYEQYF.

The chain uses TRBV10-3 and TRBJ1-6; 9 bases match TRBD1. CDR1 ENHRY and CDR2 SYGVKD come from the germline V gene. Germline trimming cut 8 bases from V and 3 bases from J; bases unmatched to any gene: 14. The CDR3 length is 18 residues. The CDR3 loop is CAISVTGTGSLYNSPLHF. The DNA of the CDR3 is TGTGCCATCTCTGTAACCGGGACAGGGTCACTCTATAATTCACCCCTCCACTTT.

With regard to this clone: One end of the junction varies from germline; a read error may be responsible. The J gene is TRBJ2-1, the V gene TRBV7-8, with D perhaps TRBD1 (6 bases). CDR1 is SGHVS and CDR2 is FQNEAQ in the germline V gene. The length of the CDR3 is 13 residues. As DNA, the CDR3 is TGTGCCAGCGGCGGCAGGGGAACAGTTGAGCGGTTCTTC. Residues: CASGGRGTVERFF.

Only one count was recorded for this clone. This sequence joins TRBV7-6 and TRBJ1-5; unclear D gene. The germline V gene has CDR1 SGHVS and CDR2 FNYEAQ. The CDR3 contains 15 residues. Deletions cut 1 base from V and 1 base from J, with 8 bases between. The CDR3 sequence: CASSLGAGSNQPQHF. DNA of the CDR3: TGTGCCAGCAGCTTAGGGGCCGGGAGCAATCAGCCCCAGCATTTT.

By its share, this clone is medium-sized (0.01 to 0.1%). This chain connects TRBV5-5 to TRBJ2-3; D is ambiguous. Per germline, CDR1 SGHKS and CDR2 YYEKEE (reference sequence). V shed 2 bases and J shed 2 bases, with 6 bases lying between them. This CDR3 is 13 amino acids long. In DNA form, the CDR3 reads TGTGCCAGCAGCTTAGCCATCACAGATACGCAGTATTTT. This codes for CASSLAITDTQYF. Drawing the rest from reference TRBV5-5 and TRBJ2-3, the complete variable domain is DAGVTQSPTHLIKTRGQQVTLRCSPISGHKSVSWYQQVLGQGPQFIFQYYEKEERGRGNFPDRFSARQFPNYSSELNVNALLLGDSALYLCASSLAITDTQYFGPGTRLTVL.

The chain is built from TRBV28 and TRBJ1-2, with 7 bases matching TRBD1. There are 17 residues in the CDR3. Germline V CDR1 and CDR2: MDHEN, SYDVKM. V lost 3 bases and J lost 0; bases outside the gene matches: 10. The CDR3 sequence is CASSFLGGGVSNYGYTF. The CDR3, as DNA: TGTGCCAGCAGTTTTCTGGGAGGGGGCGTGTCTAACTATGGCTACACCTTC.